The subject of this entry is one TCR beta chain. Its antigen is undetermined. This entry belongs to a study of T cell clonotyping in hematopoietic cell transplantation. The length of the CDR3 is 14 residues. V was cut by 7 bases and J by 0 bases, with 12 bases left in between. Germline V gene data show CDR1 as MNHEY and CDR2 as SVGAGI. Study-level findings and limits: Pathologically expanded recipient clonotypes increased progressively from day 30 to day 180 as diversity fell.

Sequenced by immunoSEQ multiplex PCR; TCRdb stores in-frame clones only, minus some. Of fewer than 30,000 clones listed, 90% to 97% are singletons. Sample: peripheral blood mononuclear cells. The sequence came from a man in his fifties in good health. Some clones in this sample may be carry-over from other donors' samples. V and J are TRBV6-5 and TRBJ1-1; D unclear. For the CDR3, the DNA is TGTGCCAGCAACCGCGGGGTTATGAACACTGAAGCTTTCTTT. Residues: CASNRGVMNTEAFF.